The 20 T cell receptor beta chains below were found in one sample sequenced in a study of blood T cell repertoires in COVID-19. TCRdb's table, derived via immunoSEQ multiplex PCR, lists solely in-frame clones and lacks some. The repertoire has about 400,000 clones, roughly 90% of them found once; the top ten carry roughly 1.2%. The sequencing input was peripheral blood. Every receptor here comes from a man in his forties with acute or convalescent COVID-19.

The V call is TRBV6-6, the J call TRBJ1-3; weak D call: TRBD1 (5 bases). Germline V gene data show CDR1 as MNHNY and CDR2 as SVGAGI (reference sequence). V was cut by 5 bases and J by 1 base, with 15 bases left in between. The CDR3 covers 16 residues. CDR3 bases: TGTGCCAGCAGTCCCCGCGGGGGAAGTTCTGGAAACACCATATATTTT. It codes for CASSPRGGSSGNTIYF.

V gene TRBV25-1 combines with J gene TRBJ1-6; 9 bases agree with TRBD1. With 7 bases clipped from V and 4 bases from J, the junction kept 5 bases outside the gene matches. The CDR3 is 15 residues long. Germline CDR1 MGHDK, CDR2 SYGVNS. The CDR3 is CASTSTGGYNSPLHF. CDR3 nucleotide sequence: TGTGCCAGCACCTCGACAGGGGGATATAATTCACCCCTCCACTTT. Combining the CDR3 with reference TRBV25-1 and TRBJ1-6 gives the whole variable domain EADIYQTPRYLVIGTGKKITLECSQTMGHDKMYWYQQDPGMELHLIHYSYGVNSTEKGDLSSESTVSRIRTEHFPLTLESARPSHTSQYLCASTSTGGYNSPLHFGNGTRLTVT.

The chain links TRBV4-3 to TRBJ1-6; 7 bases map to TRBD1. CDR1 and CDR2 (germline): LGHNA, YSLEER. The length of the CDR3 is 18 residues. Trimming took 0 bases from V and 7 from J; bases not matched to a gene: 12. CDR3 sequence (DNA): TGCGCCAGCAGCCAAGAGGTATCCCAGGGGGACAACAATTCACCCCTCCACTTT. Amino acid sequence: CASSQEVSQGDNNSPLHF.

The chain uses TRBV4-2 and TRBJ2-7, with TRBD2 matching over 10 bases. V gave up 0 bases and J gave up 4 bases; unmatched junction bases: 6. The CDR3 length is 16 residues. The V gene's germline CDR1 is LGHNA and CDR2 YNFKEQ. This chain's CDR3 is CASSQDASGSWYEQYF. CDR3 nucleotides: TGTGCCAGCAGCCAAGATGCTAGCGGGAGTTGGTACGAGCAGTACTTC.

This clone was observed a single time. The rearrangement uses TRBV30 and TRBJ1-3; D is unresolved. Trimming stripped 5 bases from V and 0 bases from J, with 8 bases between. The CDR3 loop spans 13 amino acids. Germline V gene data show CDR1 as GTSNPN and CDR2 as SVGIG (reference sequence). The CDR3 DNA follows: TGTGCCTGGGTCCTATCCTCTGGAAACACCATATATTTT. Its translation is CAWVLSSGNTIYF.

V gene TRBV10-3 combines with J gene TRBJ2-7; D is unresolved. V was clipped by 10 bases and J by 7 bases, with 14 bases between them. The CDR3 has 11 residues. Per the germline V gene, CDR1 is ENHRY and CDR2 is SYGVKD. CDR3 in DNA: TGTGCCACAAGACGTGACTCAGAGCAGTACTTC. The encoded protein is CATRRDSEQYF.

The rearrangement joins TRBV27 to TRBJ2-7; 7 bases align to TRBD2. Germline CDR1 is MNHEY and CDR2 is SMNVEV (reference sequence). CDR3 size: 14 residues. Germline trimming cut 10 bases from V and 5 bases from J; bases unmatched to any gene: 14. The CDR3 nucleotides read TGTGCCACCGCCAGGGCGGGAGATAGGGACGAGCAGTACTTC. It translates to CATARAGDRDEQYF.

CDR3: CASKEGGRAGTQYF. The DNA of the CDR3 is TGTGCCAGTAAAGAGGGAGGACGGGCGGGGACCCAGTACTTC. The chain links TRBV28 to TRBJ2-5; tentatively, D is TRBD2 (6 bases). V was shortened by 9 bases and J by 7 bases, with 21 bases between the two germline ends. CDR1 is MDHEN, CDR2 SYDVKM, per germline. The CDR3 covers 14 residues.

The chain carries TRBV27 and TRBJ1-5, with 8 bases fitting TRBD1. Losses at the gene ends were 5 bases for V and 3 bases for J; bases not matched to a gene: 9. From germline, CDR1 is MNHEY and CDR2 SMNVEV (reference sequence). The CDR3 spans 16 residues. CDR3 in amino acids: CASSPTGQAINQPQHF. The CDR3 DNA follows: TGTGCCAGCAGTCCTACGGGACAGGCGATCAATCAGCCCCAGCATTTT.

The chain uses TRBV5-1 and TRBJ2-7; TRBD1 aligns across 8 bases. Germline V gene data show CDR1 as SGHRS and CDR2 as YFSETQ. V lost 7 bases to trimming and J lost 0 bases; unmatched junction nucleotides: 12. The CDR3 covers 16 residues. CDR3 in amino acids: CASVRPGQDSSYEQYF. Here the CDR3 DNA reads TGCGCCAGCGTTAGGCCGGGACAGGATAGCTCCTACGAGCAGTACTTC.

This chain's CDR3 is CASSYSTFRTEAFF. The CDR3, as DNA: TGTGCCAGCAGTTACTCGACTTTCCGCACTGAAGCTTTCTTT. The chain is built from TRBV6-6 and TRBJ1-1; D not certain. The germline CDR1 and CDR2 sequences are MNHNY and SVGAGI (reference sequence). The CDR3 covers 14 residues. Trimming cost V 0 bases and J 4 bases, with 9 bases left between them.

The chain couples TRBV7-2 to TRBJ2-5; D remains unclear. This CDR3 is built from 12 residues. Germline CDR1 is SGHTA and CDR2 is FQGNSA. Trimming removed 1 base at V and 4 bases at J, with 4 bases between. The CDR3 DNA sequence: TGTGCCAGCAGCTTAGGTCGAGAGACCCAGTACTTC. This gives the protein CASSLGRETQYF. Combining the CDR3 with reference TRBV7-2 and TRBJ2-5 gives the whole variable domain GAGVSQSPSNKVTEKGKDVELRCDPISGHTALYWYRQSLGQGLEFLIYFQGNSAPDKSGLPSDRFSAERTGGSVSTLTIQRTQQEDSAVYLCASSLGRETQYFGPGTRLLVL.

This chain connects TRBV5-1 to TRBJ2-2; 7 bases fit TRBD2. The junction had 7 bases not matched to a gene; V was cut back by 6 bases and J by 2 bases. Germline lookup yields CDR1 SGHRS and CDR2 YFSETQ. This CDR3 is 15 amino acids long. The CDR3 region is CASTLTSANTGELFF. The CDR3 DNA follows: TGCGCCAGCACTCTAACTAGCGCTAACACCGGGGAGCTGTTTTTT.

The chain uses TRBV5-1 and TRBJ2-7; TRBD2 is a possible D gene (6 bases). The germline V gene has CDR1 SGHRS and CDR2 YFSETQ. This CDR3 contains 14 residues. The ends were cut back, 2 bases at V and 5 bases at J, with 14 bases in the middle. For the CDR3, the DNA is TGCGCCAGCAGCTTAACCTTCGGGAGCCACGAGCAGTACTTC. The encoded protein is CASSLTFGSHEQYF.

V is TRBV6-4 and J is TRBJ2-3; 9 bases agree with TRBD1. Germline CDR1 is MRHNA and CDR2 is SNTAGT. V lost 3 bases, J lost 0 bases, and 1 base stayed unmatched. This CDR3 comprises 15 residues. The CDR3 protein is CASSEDRGSTDTQYF. Here the CDR3 DNA reads TGTGCCAGCAGTGAGGACAGGGGAAGCACAGATACGCAGTATTTT.

This clone was seen just once. The chain recombines TRBV4-1 with TRBJ1-5; 11 bases align to TRBD1. V shed 1 base, J shed 7 bases, and the junction held 6 bases outside the gene matches. This CDR3 has 16 amino acids. The germline V gene has CDR1 MGHRA and CDR2 YSYEKL. The CDR3 here is CASSQVGQGEWQPQHF. CDR3 coding DNA: TGCGCCAGCAGCCAAGTGGGACAGGGGGAGTGGCAGCCCCAGCATTTT.

The V call is TRBV9, the J call TRBJ2-2, with TRBD2 matching 10 bases. This CDR3 has 16 amino acids. CDR1 SGDLS and CDR2 YYNGEE come from the germline V gene. V shed 4 bases and J 1 base; nucleotides not matched to a gene: 4. The CDR3 protein is CASSIRTSGNTGELFF. CDR3 DNA sequence: TGTGCCAGCAGCATCAGGACTAGCGGGAACACCGGGGAGCTGTTTTTT.

The V and J genes are TRBV9 and TRBJ1-5, with no clear D. Germline V CDR1 and CDR2: SGDLS, YYNGEE. Between the trimmed V and J ends, which lost 4 bases and 0 bases, there was a span of 8 bases. CDR3 length: 14 residues. This CDR3 is CASSPHPSNQPQHF. The CDR3 DNA is TGTGCCAGCAGCCCCCATCCTAGCAATCAGCCCCAGCATTTT. The whole variable domain, remainder taken from reference TRBV9 and TRBJ1-5, is DSGVTQTPKHLITATGQRVTLRCSPRSGDLSVYWYQQSLDQGLQFLIQYYNGEERAKGNILERFSAQQFPDLHSELNLSSLELGDSALYFCASSPHPSNQPQHFGDGTRLSIL.

This chain uses TRBV24-1 with TRBJ2-3, with D possibly matching TRBD1 (5 bases). Germline CDR1 is KGHDR and CDR2 is SFDVKD. V lost 3 bases and J 3 bases, leaving 18 bases between the germline ends. The CDR3 has 17 residues. CDR3 bases: TGTGCCACCAGTGATCCCCAGGGCCCCCGTCAAACAGATACGCAGTATTTT. Translating it yields CATSDPQGPRQTDTQYF.

This sequence joins TRBV7-9 and TRBJ1-4; D unclear. The length of the CDR3 is 15 residues. V gave up 2 bases and J gave up 8 bases, with 15 bases separating them. Germline V gene sequence: CDR1 SEHNR, CDR2 FQNEAQ (reference sequence). The CDR3 DNA follows: TGTGCCAGCAGCTTATGGGGTGTGGCGGGGGAAAAACTGTTTTTT. Amino acid sequence: CASSLWGVAGEKLFF.